This T cell receptor (beta chain) was identified during a study of blood T cell repertoires in COVID-19. Authors' processing steps: Amplified reference gene primers provided the basis for estimating nucleated cell counts. The table came from immunoSEQ multiplex PCR; TCRdb's copy has only in-frame clones and leaves some out. That table supplies the V and J calls and clone size; D and trimming were determined from the DNA. The sample includes more than 300,000 clones, just under 90% of them seen just once. The germline CDR1 and CDR2 sequences are SEHNR and FQNEAQ (reference sequence). V lost 1 base and J lost 13; bases outside the gene matches: 6. This CDR3 is built from 12 residues. Seattle researchers signed up patients amid active infection and tracked them longitudinally.

The chain carries TRBV7-9 and TRBJ1-2; TRBD1 aligns across 7 bases. The sample was peripheral blood. The sequence came from a woman aged 30 to 39 with COVID-19, enrolled during active disease. The CDR3 here is CASSLVETGPTF. CDR3 DNA: TGTGCCAGCAGCTTAGTAGAGACAGGGCCCACCTTC.